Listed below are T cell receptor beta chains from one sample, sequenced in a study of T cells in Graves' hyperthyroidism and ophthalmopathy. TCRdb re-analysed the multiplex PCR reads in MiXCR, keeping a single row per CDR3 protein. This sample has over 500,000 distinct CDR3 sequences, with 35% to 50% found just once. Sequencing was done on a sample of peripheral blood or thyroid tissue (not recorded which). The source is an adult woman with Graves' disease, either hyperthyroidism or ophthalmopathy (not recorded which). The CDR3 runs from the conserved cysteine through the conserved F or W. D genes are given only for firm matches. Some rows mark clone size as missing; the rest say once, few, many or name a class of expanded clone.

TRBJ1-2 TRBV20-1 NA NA TGCAGTGCTAGGGTAATGGGGGCGCAAAGAAGCTTC CSARVMGAQRSF
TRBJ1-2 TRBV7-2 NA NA TGTGCCAGCAGCTTAGATAAGGGCGTTGGCTACACCTTC CASSLDKGVGYTF
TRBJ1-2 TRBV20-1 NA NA TGCAGTGCTAGAGATAGGAGAGGGAGGTTATACAACTATGGCTACACCTTC CSARDRRGRLYNYGYTF
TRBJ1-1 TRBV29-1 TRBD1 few TGCAGCGTTGAGCTACCAGGGGGGCGGACTGAAGCTTTCTTT CSVELPGGRTEAFF
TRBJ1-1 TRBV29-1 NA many TGCAGCGTTTCAAGGGTGAACACTGAAGCTTTCTTT CSVSRVNTEAFF
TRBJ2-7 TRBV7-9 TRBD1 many TGTGCCAGCAGCCACAGGGGGAACGACGAGCAGTACTTC CASSHRGNDEQYF
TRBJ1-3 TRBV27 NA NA TGTGCCAGCAGTATGGCTCACTCTGGAAACACCATATATTTT CASSMAHSGNTIYF
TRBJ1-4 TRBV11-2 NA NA TGTGCCAGCAGCACCCAAGGGGTGGATGAAAAACTGTTTTTT CASSTQGVDEKLFF
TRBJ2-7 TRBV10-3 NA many TGTGCCATCAAGGGGGGGCTAGCGGCCTCCTACGAGCAGTACTTC CAIKGGLAASYEQYF
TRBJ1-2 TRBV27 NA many TGTGCCAGCAGTTTTTTCGGGACTAGAGCTAACTATGGCTACACCTTC CASSFFGTRANYGYTF
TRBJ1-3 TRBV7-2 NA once TGTGCCAGCAGCTTAGCGTATTCTGGAAACACCATATATTTT CASSLAYSGNTIYF
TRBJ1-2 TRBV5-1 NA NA TGCGCCAGCAGCCCGAGGGGACTACTGGATGGCTACACCTTC CASSPRGLLDGYTF
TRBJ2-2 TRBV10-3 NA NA TGTGCCATCAGACAGGGCTCCCCGAACACCGGGGAGCTGTTTTTT CAIRQGSPNTGELFF
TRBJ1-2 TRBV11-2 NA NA TGTGCCAGCAGCTTAGACAGGGTTGGAAACACCTTC CASSLDRVGNTF
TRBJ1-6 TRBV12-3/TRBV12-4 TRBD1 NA TGTGCCAGCAGTTTATCACAGGGGAATTCACCCCTCCACTTT CASSLSQGNSPLHF
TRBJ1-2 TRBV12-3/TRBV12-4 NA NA TGTGCCAGCAGCGCGACAGCAGCTAACTATGGCTACACCTTC CASSATAANYGYTF
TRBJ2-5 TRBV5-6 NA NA TGTGCCAGCAGCTTGTTAGGGGGAGGGCCTCGGGAGACCCAGTACTTC CASSLLGGGPRETQYF
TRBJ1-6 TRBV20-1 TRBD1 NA TGCAGTGCTAGAAAAAGCCCAGGGGGAAATTCACCCCTCCACTTT CSARKSPGGNSPLHF
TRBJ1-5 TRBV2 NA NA TGTGCCAGCAAAGGGACGGGGCAAGTTGGCAATCAGCCCCAGCATTTT CASKGTGQVGNQPQHF
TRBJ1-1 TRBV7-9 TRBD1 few TGTGCCAGCAGCGGCGGGACAGCGATGAACACTGAAGCTTTCTTT CASSGGTAMNTEAFF
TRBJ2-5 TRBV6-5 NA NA TGTGCCAGCAAACACAGGGCCCACCGGGACTTC CASKHRAHRDF
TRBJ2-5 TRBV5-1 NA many TGCGCCAGCAGCTTAGGGGTTCAAGAGACCCAGTACTTC CASSLGVQETQYF
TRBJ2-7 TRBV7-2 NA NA TGTGCCAGCAGCTTAGACACTAGCCTGCACTTC CASSLDTSLHF
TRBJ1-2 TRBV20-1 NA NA TGCAGTGCTAGAGACCGGGGGATCTATGGCTACACCTTC CSARDRGIYGYTF
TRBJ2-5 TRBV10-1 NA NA TGCGCCAGCAGTGGAGGGGCCGAAGGCGGGGCCCAGTACTTC CASSGGAEGGAQYF
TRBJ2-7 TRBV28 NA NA TGTGCCAGCAGCTTTTGGTTGGGAGAGCAGTACTTC CASSFWLGEQYF
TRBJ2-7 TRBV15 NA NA TGTGCCACCAGCAGGGTGAACGAGCAGTACTTC CATSRVNEQYF
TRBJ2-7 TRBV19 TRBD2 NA TGTGCCAGTAGTATCGTGGGACTAGGTCAGAGCGAGCAGTACTTC CASSIVGLGQSEQYF
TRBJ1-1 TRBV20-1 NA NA TGCAGTGCTAGCTCGGGACTAGCGGGAGCAAATGAGCAGTTCTTT CSASSGLAGANEQFF
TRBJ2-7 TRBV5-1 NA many TGCGCCAGCAGCTCGACAGGTCTTCCCTACGAGCAGTACTTC CASSSTGLPYEQYF
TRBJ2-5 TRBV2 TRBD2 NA TGTGCCAGCAGCCAACGGGAGCGGGGGGAGACCCAGTACTTC CASSQRERGETQYF
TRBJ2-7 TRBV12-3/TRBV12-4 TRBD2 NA TGTGTCAGCAGTGACTGGACTAGCTCGGTTACCTTC CVSSDWTSSVTF
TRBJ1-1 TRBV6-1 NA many TGTGCCAGCAGTGAAGCTCAGACAGGTGAAGCTTTCTTT CASSEAQTGEAFF
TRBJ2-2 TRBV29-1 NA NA TGCAGGAACACCGGGGAGCTGTTTTTT CRNTGELFF
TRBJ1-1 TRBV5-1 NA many TGCGCCAGCAAAAACCATGGGGAGAACACTGAAGCTTTCTTT CASKNHGENTEAFF
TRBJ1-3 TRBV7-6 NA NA TGTGCCAGCAGCTTAGTCTCCGGGGGCCCGGGAAACACCATATATTTT CASSLVSGGPGNTIYF
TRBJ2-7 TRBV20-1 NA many TGCAGTGCTAGTTCCCTTTCCCGCTCCTACGAGCAGTACTTC CSASSLSRSYEQYF
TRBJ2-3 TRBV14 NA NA TGTGCCAGCAGCCAGGGATTGGCTCGCCATACGCAGTATTTT CASSQGLARHTQYF
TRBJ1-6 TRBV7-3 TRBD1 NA TGTGCCAGCAGCTTGACAGGGGGGAAAGGTTCACCCCTCCACTTT CASSLTGGKGSPLHF
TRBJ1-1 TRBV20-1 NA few TGCAGTGCCACCCCGAAAGCTTTCTTT CSATPKAFF
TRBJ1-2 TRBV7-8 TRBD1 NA TGTGCCAGCAGGTCTGGACAGGAGGGCGGCTACACCTTC CASRSGQEGGYTF
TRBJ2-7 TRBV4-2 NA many TGTGCCAGCAGCCAATTCCCAGTAGGGGGAGGGACCTACGAGCAGTACTTC CASSQFPVGGGTYEQYF
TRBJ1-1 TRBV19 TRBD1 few TGTGCCAGTAGTATGGGGGGACAGCTATCTGAAGCTTTCTTT CASSMGGQLSEAFF
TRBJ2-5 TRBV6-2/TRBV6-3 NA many TGTGCCAGCAGTTACTCGATGGAGGGAGAGACCCAGTACTTC CASSYSMEGETQYF
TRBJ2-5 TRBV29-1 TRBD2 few TGCAGCTTGGGACTAGCGGGAGGAGAGACCCAGTACTTC CSLGLAGGETQYF
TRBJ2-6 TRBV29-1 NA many TGCAGCGTACGAGGGTCCCGAACTCTGGGGGCCAACGTCCTGACTTTC CSVRGSRTLGANVLTF
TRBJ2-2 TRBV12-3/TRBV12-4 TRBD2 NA TGTGCCAGCAGACCGGGGACTAGCGTCGGGGAGCTGTTTTTT CASRPGTSVGELFF
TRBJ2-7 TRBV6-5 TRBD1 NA TGTGCCAGCGGACCAGGGGGCTACGAGCAGTACTTC CASGPGGYEQYF
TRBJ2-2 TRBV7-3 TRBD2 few TGTGCCAGCAGCTTATGGGGGGGAGTCACCGGGGAGCTGTTTTTT CASSLWGGVTGELFF
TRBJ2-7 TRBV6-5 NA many TGTGCCAGCAGTTCCTCCATAGGACAGAGAGACGAGCAGTACTTC CASSSSIGQRDEQYF
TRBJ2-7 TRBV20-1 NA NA TGCAGTGCTGGCAGGGTAGGTTACGAGCAGTACTTC CSAGRVGYEQYF
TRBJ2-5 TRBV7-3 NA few TGTGCCAGCAGCCAAGACACATTGGGGTCAGAGACCCAGTACTTC CASSQDTLGSETQYF
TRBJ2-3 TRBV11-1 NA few TGTGCCAGCAGTGACCGGGAGACAGATACGCAGTATTTT CASSDRETDTQYF
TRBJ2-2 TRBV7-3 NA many TGTGCCAGCAGCTCTTTGGGAGCCGGGGAGCTGTTTTTT CASSSLGAGELFF
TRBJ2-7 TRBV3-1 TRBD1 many TGTGCCAGCAGCCACACAGGGGGCATGAGCGAGCAGTACTTC CASSHTGGMSEQYF